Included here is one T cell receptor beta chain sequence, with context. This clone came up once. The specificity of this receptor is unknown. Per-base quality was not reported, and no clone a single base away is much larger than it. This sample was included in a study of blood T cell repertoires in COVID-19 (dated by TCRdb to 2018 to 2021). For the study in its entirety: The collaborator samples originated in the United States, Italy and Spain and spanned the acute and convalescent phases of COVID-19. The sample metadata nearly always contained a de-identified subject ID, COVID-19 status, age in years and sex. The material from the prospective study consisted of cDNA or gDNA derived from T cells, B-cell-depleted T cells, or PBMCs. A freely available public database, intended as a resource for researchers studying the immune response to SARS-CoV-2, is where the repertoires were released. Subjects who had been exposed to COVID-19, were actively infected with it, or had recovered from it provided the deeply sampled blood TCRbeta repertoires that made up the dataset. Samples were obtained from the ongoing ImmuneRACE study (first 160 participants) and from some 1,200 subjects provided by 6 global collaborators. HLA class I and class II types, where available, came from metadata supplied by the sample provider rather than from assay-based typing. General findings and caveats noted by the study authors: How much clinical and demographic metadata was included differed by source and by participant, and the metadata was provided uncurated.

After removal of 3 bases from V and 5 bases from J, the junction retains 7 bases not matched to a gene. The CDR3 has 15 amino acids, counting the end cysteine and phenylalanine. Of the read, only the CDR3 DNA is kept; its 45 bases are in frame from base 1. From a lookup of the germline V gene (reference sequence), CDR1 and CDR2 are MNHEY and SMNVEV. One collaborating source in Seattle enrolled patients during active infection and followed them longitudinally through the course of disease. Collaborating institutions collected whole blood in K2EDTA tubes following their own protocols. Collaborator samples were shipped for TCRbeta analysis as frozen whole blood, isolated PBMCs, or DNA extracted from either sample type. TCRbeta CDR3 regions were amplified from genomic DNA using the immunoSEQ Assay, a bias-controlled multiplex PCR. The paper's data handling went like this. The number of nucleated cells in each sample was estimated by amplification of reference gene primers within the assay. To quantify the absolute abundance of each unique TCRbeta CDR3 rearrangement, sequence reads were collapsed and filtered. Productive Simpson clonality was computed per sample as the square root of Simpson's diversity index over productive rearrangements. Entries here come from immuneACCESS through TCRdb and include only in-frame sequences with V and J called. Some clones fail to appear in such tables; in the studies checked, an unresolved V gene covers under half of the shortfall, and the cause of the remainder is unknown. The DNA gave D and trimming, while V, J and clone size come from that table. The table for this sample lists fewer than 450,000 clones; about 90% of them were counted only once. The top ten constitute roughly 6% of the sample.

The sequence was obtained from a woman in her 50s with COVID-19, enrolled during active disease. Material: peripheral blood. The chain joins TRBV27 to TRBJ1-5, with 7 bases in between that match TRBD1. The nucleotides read TGTGCCAGCAGTTTCGAGACAGGGAACCATCAGCCCCAGCATTTT. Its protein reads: CASSFETGNHQPQHF.